This TCR beta chain was sequenced in a study of T cells in tuberculosis. CDR3 size: 13 residues. CDR1 MNHNS and CDR2 SASEGT come from the germline V gene. After removal of 4 bases from V and 3 bases from J, the junction contained 0 bases not matched to a gene. The protocol was immunoSEQ multiplex PCR, while the TCRdb copy is restricted to in-frame clones and leaves out a portion. The sample contains 30,000 to 45,000 clones, roughly 92% of which appear only once. Overall study findings and caveats: Cases with active tuberculosis were adults, while controls were adolescents.

Unsorted cryopreserved PBMC were sequenced, averaging about 93,000 T cells per clinical donor. Remarks on this clone: As yet, its antigen is unknown.

Material for sequencing was PBMCs. V gene TRBV6-1 combines with J gene TRBJ1-1; 9 nucleotides line up with TRBD1. This clonotype was sampled from a donor aged 5-35 years with latent tuberculosis or without tuberculosis infection. The CDR3 loop reads CASSGTGDTEAFF. The CDR3 DNA follows: TGTGCCAGCAGTGGGACAGGGGACACTGAAGCTTTCTTT.